This T cell receptor beta chain was recovered during a study of identical twins. This CDR3 region has 15 residues. The V segment lost 0 bases and the J segment 6 bases; nucleotides outside the gene matches: 8. Germline V lookup: CDR1 DFQATT, CDR2 SNEGSKA (reference sequence). TCRdb redid the calling of the 5' RACE reads with MiXCR, one entry per CDR3 protein. Here the sample spans 550,000 to 700,000 distinct CDR3 sequences, 21% being singletons. A few counts support this clonotype. The sample also formed part of further work on T cells expressing NK-cell markers.

The sequencing input was PBMCs. The gene calls are TRBV20-1 and TRBJ2-7, with 10 bases aligning to TRBD1. This TCR derives from a woman aged 18-35 years in good health. The CDR3 loop is CSARDGSGQGGEQYF. The CDR3 nucleotides read TGCAGTGCTAGAGATGGATCAGGACAGGGGGGCGAGCAGTACTTC.